This TCR beta chain was retrieved from a study of persistence of HIV-infected CD4 T cells. Trimming left V 0 bases short and J 5 bases short, with 8 bases between. This CDR3 is built from 14 residues. Germline lookup yields CDR1 KGHSH and CDR2 LQKENI. Sequencing used immunoSEQ version 4 in survey mode. Assay: immunoSEQ multiplex PCR; the TCRdb copy retains only in-frame clones and omits some. Here the sample spans 35,000 to 50,000 clones, more than 70% being singletons. This nonspecific control used anti-CD3/anti-CD28 bead stimulation of CD4+ T cells. Sorting of responding CD4+ T cells relied on upregulated CD40 ligand together with CD69. A remark on this clone: Its specificity is not known.

This chain connects TRBV18 to TRBJ1-5, with a weak D call TRBD1 (6 bases). The receptor comes from an adult man with HIV who was CMV-seropositive. This specimen consisted of CD4+ T cells sorted from PBMCs after 18-hour stimulation, obtained from a patient who received antiretroviral therapy. The CDR3 DNA follows: TGTGCCAGCTCACCACCGGGGGCTGATCAGCCCCAGCATTTT. The encoded protein is CASSPPGADQPQHF.